Following are 20 T cell receptor beta chains from one sample sequenced in a study of OX40 agonist ivuxolimab in advanced cancers. The method was immunoSEQ multiplex PCR; TCRdb's version includes in-frame clones alone and lacks a portion of them. The sample records about 73,000 clones, around 88% being singletons. The input for sequencing was CD4+ or CD8+ T cells sorted from blood, taken in a trial of the OX40 agonist ivuxolimab. The receptors originated from an adult with an advanced solid tumor such as melanoma, head and neck, liver or kidney cancer.

The chain carries TRBV10-3 and TRBJ2-3; D is perhaps TRBD1 (6 bases). The CDR3 covers 12 residues. Germline CDR1 reads ENHRY; CDR2 reads SYGVKD. V shed 2 bases and J shed 6 bases, with 6 bases lying between them. CDR3 sequence reads: CAISERGDTQYF. CDR3 DNA sequence: TGTGCCATCAGTGAGAGGGGGGATACGCAGTATTTT.

The V call is TRBV29-1, the J call TRBJ2-5; the D is unclear. V lost 7 bases and J 2 bases, leaving 5 bases between the germline ends. This CDR3 has 10 amino acids. Germline CDR1 SQVTM, CDR2 ANQGSEA. The CDR3 DNA reads as TGCAGCGGGGGACAAGAGACCCAGTACTTC. Protein sequence: CSGGQETQYF.

J is TRBJ2-2 and V is TRBV6-4, with a weak D call TRBD1 (6 bases). CDR3 size: 15 residues. The germline V and J ends were trimmed by 2 bases and 4 bases, with 11 bases remaining between them. Germline assignment: CDR1 MRHNA and CDR2 SNTAGT. The CDR3 DNA is TGTGCCAGCAGTGACCAGGGGACCACCACCGGGGAGCTGTTTTTT. Its translation: CASSDQGTTTGELFF.

The rearrangement links TRBV9 to TRBJ1-3; 11 nucleotides agree with TRBD1. This CDR3 has 17 residues. Germline CDR1 reads SGDLS; CDR2 reads YYNGEE. The J segment lost 2 bases and the V segment lost 3 bases, leaving 7 bases of the junction unmatched. CDR3 sequence (DNA): TGTGCCAGCAGCGCCGGGACAGGGGGGTTCGCTGGAAACACCATATATTTT. It specifies CASSAGTGGFAGNTIYF.

The chain recombines TRBV5-4 with TRBJ2-6, with 7 bases that match TRBD2. In germline, CDR1 is SGHNT, CDR2 YYREEE (reference sequence). After removal of 4 bases from V and 0 bases from J, the junction contained 10 bases not matched to a gene. The CDR3 spans 18 residues. In nucleotides, the CDR3 is TGTGCCAGCAGCGGACGGGGGGTGATAAGCTCTGGGGCCAACGTCCTGACTTTC. Its translation is CASSGRGVISSGANVLTF.

J is TRBJ1-4 and V is TRBV15; 8 bases match TRBD1. CDR1 and CDR2 from the germline V gene are LNHNV and YYDKDF (reference sequence). The CDR3 totals 12 residues. Trimming removed 5 bases from V and 14 bases from J; junction bases left unmatched: 7. The CDR3 protein is CATSPTGDVLFF. In nucleotides, the CDR3 is TGTGCCACCAGCCCGACAGGGGACGTCCTGTTTTTT.

This clone was picked up one time. The chain carries TRBV30 and TRBJ1-5; the D is unclear. CDR3 length: 13 residues. The germline CDR1 and CDR2 sequences are GTSNPN and SVGIG (reference sequence). V was pared by 3 bases and J by 7 bases, with 13 bases between. CDR3 protein: CAWRAQSGQPQHF. The CDR3 DNA reads TGTGCCTGGAGAGCACAGTCCGGACAGCCCCAGCATTTT.

J is TRBJ1-4 and V is TRBV2; tentative D call: TRBD1 (5 bases). Germline CDR1 SNHLY, CDR2 FYNNEI. The V end was cut by 8 bases, the J end by 1 base, with 8 bases between. This CDR3 is 13 amino acids long. The DNA of the CDR3 is TGTGCCAGCTCAGGACAAACTAATGAAAAACTGTTTTTT. It is translated as CASSGQTNEKLFF.

The chain couples TRBV5-6 to TRBJ2-5; the D is unclear. Trimming pared 0 bases from V and 5 bases from J, leaving 8 bases between. Germline loops: CDR1 SGHDT, CDR2 YYEEEE. The CDR3 is 13 residues long. In DNA, the CDR3 is TGTGCCAGCAGCTTGGTACCCCGGGAGACCCAGTACTTC. Translated, it gives CASSLVPRETQYF.

V usage is TRBV6-1 and J usage is TRBJ1-5, with D unresolved. The germline V and J ends were trimmed by 6 bases and 2 bases, with 5 bases remaining between them. The CDR3 totals 12 residues. Germline V gene sequence: CDR1 MNHNS, CDR2 SASEGT. The CDR3 here is CASRVGNQPQHF. DNA for the CDR3: TGTGCCAGCAGGGTAGGCAATCAGCCCCAGCATTTT.

The V gene is TRBV5-6, the J gene TRBJ2-4, with TRBD2 as a possible D gene (6 bases). The germline gives CDR1 SGHDT, CDR2 YYEEEE. This CDR3 region has 19 residues. The V gene lost 3 bases and the J gene lost 3 bases, with 25 bases spanning the gap. The CDR3 nucleotides are TGTGCCAGCAGCTCTCCGGGTTCCTGGGGCCCGGGGGTCAAAAACATTCAGTACTTC. Translating it yields CASSSPGSWGPGVKNIQYF.

Concerning this clone: The junction departs from germline at one end; a sequencing error may be responsible. The chain links TRBV7-9 to TRBJ1-2, with D maybe TRBD1 (6 bases). Germline-derived CDR1 and CDR2 are SEHNR and FQNEAQ (reference sequence). This CDR3 is built from 10 residues. Here the CDR3 reads CASSLGTALF. CDR3 in DNA: TGTGCCAGCAGCTTAGGGACAGCTCTCTTC. The complete variable domain, with remaining parts taken from reference TRBV7-9 and TRBJ1-2, reads DTGVSQNPRHKITKRGQNVTFRCDPISEHNRLYWYRQTLGQGPEFLTYFQNEAQLEKSRLLSDRFSAERPKGSFSTLEIQRTEQGDSAMYLCASSLGTALFGSGTRLTVV.

The chain carries TRBV18 and TRBJ2-5; tentatively, D is TRBD1 or TRBD2 (6 bases each). V lost 6 bases, J lost 2 bases, and 10 bases lay in between. The CDR3 runs 13 residues. The germline V gene encodes CDR1 KGHSH and CDR2 LQKENI. CDR3 protein: CASSGGVQETQYF. The CDR3 bases are TGTGCCAGCTCCGGGGGCGTTCAAGAGACCCAGTACTTC.

This clone occurred once. This chain joins TRBV6-4 and TRBJ2-6; no clear D. Trimming shortened V by 0 bases and J by 1 base, and 10 bases separated the two germline ends. Germline V gives CDR1 MRHNA, CDR2 SNTAGT. The CDR3 loop spans 17 amino acids. CDR3 sequence: CASSDSFDPSGANVLTF. CDR3 sequence (DNA): TGTGCCAGCAGTGACTCATTCGACCCGTCTGGGGCCAACGTCCTGACTTTC.

The DNA for the CDR3 is TGTGCCAGCAGCTTAGCGAGGGGGGCAGATACGCAGTATTTT. Translation: CASSLARGADTQYF. The chain couples TRBV7-9 to TRBJ2-3; possibly TRBD1 or TRBD2 for D (6 bases each). Trimming pared 0 bases from V and 4 bases from J, leaving 8 bases between. Germline CDR1 SEHNR, CDR2 FQNEAQ (reference sequence). The CDR3 is 14 amino acids. The full variable domain, its missing parts supplied by reference TRBV7-9 and TRBJ2-3, is DTGVSQNPRHKITKRGQNVTFRCDPISEHNRLYWYRQTLGQGPEFLTYFQNEAQLEKSRLLSDRFSAERPKGSFSTLEIQRTEQGDSAMYLCASSLARGADTQYFGPGTRLTVL.

This chain uses TRBV6-6 with TRBJ1-2; no clear D. V was shortened by 5 bases and J by 8 bases, with 12 bases between the two germline ends. Germline CDR1 and CDR2: MNHNY and SVGAGI (reference sequence). The CDR3 loop spans 12 amino acids. This chain's CDR3 is CASSDRTSGYTF. As DNA, the CDR3 is TGTGCCAGCAGTGACCGTACATCAGGCTACACCTTC.

This clone occurred a few times. This chain links TRBV5-6 with TRBJ1-1, with D possibly matching TRBD1 (6 bases). Germline assignment: CDR1 SGHDT and CDR2 YYEEEE. The V end lost 6 bases, the J end lost 0 bases, and 15 bases lay between the germline ends. The CDR3 totals 15 residues. DNA of the CDR3: TGTGCCAGCAAAGGGGAGGGACATCTGAACACTGAAGCTTTCTTT. Translating it yields CASKGEGHLNTEAFF.

The chain has TRBV27 and TRBJ2-1; D unclear. V lost 2 bases and J lost 2, with 10 bases in between. The CDR3 has 15 residues. Looked up from germline, CDR1 is MNHEY and CDR2 is SMNVEV (reference sequence). CDR3 DNA sequence: TGTGCCAGCAGTTTAGACACAGACCCCTACAATGAGCAGTTCTTC. Translated, it gives CASSLDTDPYNEQFF.

This clone was seen a single time. The rearrangement links TRBV18 to TRBJ2-6; no reliable D call. CDR1 is KGHSH and CDR2 is LQKENI in the germline V gene. V was pared by 4 bases and J by 0 bases, with 10 bases between. The CDR3 is 16 residues long. The CDR3 DNA sequence: TGTGCCAGCTCACTCTTACAGCCCTCTGGGGCCAACGTCCTGACTTTC. Encoded protein: CASSLLQPSGANVLTF.

The chain carries TRBV7-6 and TRBJ2-6; D may be TRBD1 (6 bases). This CDR3 has 20 residues. V lost 2 bases and J lost 0, with 20 bases in between. CDR1 and CDR2 (germline): SGHVS, FNYEAQ. The chain's CDR3 is CASSLKMAAGAPSGANVLTF. The DNA of the CDR3 is TGTGCCAGCAGCTTAAAGATGGCGGCAGGGGCCCCCTCTGGGGCCAACGTCCTGACTTTC.